This TCR beta chain was sequenced in a study of shared clonotypes between healthy human individuals. Findings of the study overall: Clonotype sharing across a few donors was observed for around 5% of naive CD4 clonotypes.

Of note for this clone: The target antigen is unknown.

Sequencing used immunoSEQ multiplex PCR; TCRdb keeps in-frame clones, though not all of them. The sample lists 2.3 million or so clones, more than 80% occurring once. V gave up 3 bases and J gave up 4 bases, with 20 bases separating them. This CDR3 is 16 amino acids long. Germline lookup yields CDR1 SGHRS and CDR2 YFSETQ. The rearrangement joins TRBV5-1 to TRBJ2-7; D unclear. The clonotype comes from a young man in good health. Some clones in this sample may be carry-over from other donors' samples. Material: naive CD4+ T cells from PBMCs. The subset was: CD45RA+ positively selected. This chain's CDR3 is CASSYPWASPTYEQYF. The CDR3 DNA reads as TGCGCCAGCAGCTACCCCTGGGCCTCCCCCACGTACGAGCAGTACTTC.